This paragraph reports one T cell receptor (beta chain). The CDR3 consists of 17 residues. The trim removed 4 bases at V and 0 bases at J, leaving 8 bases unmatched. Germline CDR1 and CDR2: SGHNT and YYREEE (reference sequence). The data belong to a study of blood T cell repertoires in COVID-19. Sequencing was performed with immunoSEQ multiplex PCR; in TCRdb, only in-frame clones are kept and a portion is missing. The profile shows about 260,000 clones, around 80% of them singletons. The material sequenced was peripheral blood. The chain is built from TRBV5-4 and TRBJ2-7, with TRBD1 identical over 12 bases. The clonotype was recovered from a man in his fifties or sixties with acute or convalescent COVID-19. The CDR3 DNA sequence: TGTGCCAGCAGCCCGTGGCCGGGACAGGGGGCCTCCTACGAGCAGTACTTC. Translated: CASSPWPGQGASYEQYF.